Below are 7 T cell receptor beta chains sequenced from a single sample in a study of CD8 T cells in ankylosing spondylitis. Each CDR3 protein gets one entry after TCRdb re-called the 5' RACE reads with MiXCR. The table records around 300,000 distinct CDR3 sequences, under 25% of them present only once. Sequencing used blood, either unsorted or a sorted T cell fraction (not recorded which). The receptors come from a female donor with ankylosing spondylitis or in good health (not recorded which).

The CDR3 loop is CASSQDRGGRANEQFF. CDR3 bases: TGTGCCAGCAGCCAAGATAGGGGCGGGAGGGCGAATGAGCAGTTCTTC. The V gene is TRBV4-2, the J gene TRBJ2-1, with 9 nucleotides matching TRBD2. Germline CDR1 and CDR2: LGHNA and YNFKEQ. This CDR3 comprises 16 residues. The V segment lost 0 bases and the J segment 7 bases; nucleotides outside the gene matches: 7.

At least ten counts were recorded for this clonotype. This sequence joins TRBV20-1 and TRBJ1-4; perhaps TRBD1 as D (5 bases). This CDR3 is 14 amino acids long. V lost 6 bases and J 0 bases, leaving 11 bases between the germline ends. Germline V lookup: CDR1 DFQATT, CDR2 SNEGSKA (reference sequence). Here the CDR3 reads CSALGGATNEKLFF. The CDR3 DNA sequence: TGCAGTGCCCTCGGGGGAGCAACTAATGAAAAACTGTTTTTT.

V usage is TRBV11-2 and J usage is TRBJ2-1, with no clear D. Germline assignment: CDR1 SGHAT and CDR2 FQNNGV. The V and J ends lost 0 bases and 0 bases respectively, with 6 bases between them. The CDR3 loop spans 15 amino acids. The chain's CDR3 is CASSLEGASYNEQFF. In DNA form, the CDR3 reads TGTGCCAGCAGCTTAGAAGGCGCCTCCTACAATGAGCAGTTCTTC.

At least ten counts were recorded for this clonotype. The gene calls are TRBV15 and TRBJ2-6; possible D gene TRBD2, 6 bases. This CDR3 spans 16 amino acids. The V end was cut by 1 base, the J end by 0 bases, with 7 bases between. The germline V gene has CDR1 LNHNV and CDR2 YYDKDF (reference sequence). DNA of the CDR3: TGTGCCACCAGCAGAGGGGGAGGCTCTGGGGCCAACGTCCTGACTTTC. Its translation is CATSRGGGSGANVLTF.

This clonotype was seen only a few times. The junction differs from germline at one of its ends, possibly a read error. The chain recombines TRBV12-3 or TRBV12-4 with TRBJ2-5; 8 bases are shared with TRBD2. The CDR3 runs 17 residues. In nucleotides, the CDR3 is TGTGCCAACAGTCCCCCGGGGGCAAGCGGGAGAGGGGAGACCCAGTACTTC. It is translated as CANSPPGASGRGETQYF.

Only a few counts were recorded for this clonotype. The chain carries TRBV20-1 and TRBJ2-3; D is unclear. Germline-derived CDR1 and CDR2 are DFQATT and SNEGSKA (reference sequence). CDR3 length: 15 residues. The V and J ends lost 8 bases and 1 base respectively, with 19 bases between them. Here the CDR3 reads CSTILTPGGTDTQYF. In DNA, the CDR3 is TGCAGTACTATTTTAACCCCTGGGGGCACAGATACGCAGTATTTT.

This chain connects TRBV23-1 to TRBJ2-4; weak D call: TRBD2 (6 bases). TRBV23-1 is sorted into the ORF group, with uncertain function. The V gene lost 4 bases and the J gene lost 8 bases, with 12 bases spanning the gap. The CDR3 is 13 residues long. The CDR3 region has the DNA TGCGCCAGCAGTCCGGCGAGGGACTACATTCAGTACTTC. It translates to CASSPARDYIQYF.